This T cell receptor (beta chain) was identified during a study of CD8 T cells in Susac syndrome. With random hexamers, roughly 0.5 to 1 ug RNA was reverse transcribed. TCRdb re-analysed the immunoSEQ multiplex PCR reads in MiXCR, keeping a single row per CDR3 protein. Of under 200,000 distinct CDR3 sequences listed, 90% to 95% are singletons. The TCR was taken from a human donor with Susac syndrome. The sample taken for sequencing was CD4+ T cells from PBMCs.

CDR3 in DNA: TGTGCCTGGAGTGTAACTAGCGGTATGCGGAATGAGCAGTTCTTC. Translating it yields CAWSVTSGMRNEQFF. V is TRBV30 and J is TRBJ2-1; the match to TRBD2 covers 8 bases. Per the germline V gene, CDR1 is GTSNPN and CDR2 is SVGIG (reference sequence). Trimming cost V 0 bases and J 7 bases; bases outside gene matches: 8. The CDR3 is 15 amino acids. Drawing the rest from reference TRBV30 and TRBJ2-1, the complete variable domain is SQTIHQWPATLVQPVGSPLSLECTVEGTSNPNLYWYRQAAGRGLQLLFYSVGIGQISSEVPQNLSASRPQDRQFILSSKKLLLSDSGFYLCAWSVTSGMRNEQFFGPGTRLTVL.